Listed below are T cell receptor beta chains from one sample, sequenced in a study of tumor-infiltrating lymphocytes in primary liver carcinoma. TCRdb reanalysed the multiplex PCR reads using MiXCR and keeps one entry per CDR3 protein. Here the sample spans some 100,000 distinct CDR3 sequences, around 71% being singletons. Sequences were obtained from liver tumor tissue from sampling region 2. The source of these receptors is an older woman with primary liver carcinoma and hepatitis B virus infection. Each CDR3 is given with its conserved first and last residue. Fields, in order: clone size, J gene, CDR3 length, V gene, CDR3 protein. Size tells how often a clone was seen (once, few, many) or the class of an expanded clone, and some rows leave it out.

>.|TRBJ2-7|14|TRBV11-1
CASYLQGPSYEQYF
>.|TRBJ2-7|15|TRBV11-1
CASSWGGRRTYKQYF
>medium-sized|TRBJ1-2|13|TRBV12-3/TRBV12-4
CASTTDRNYGYTF
>.|TRBJ2-5|15|TRBV4-2
CASSLGTSSEETKYF
>.|TRBJ2-3|14|TRBV28
CAITTSGRADTRYF
>once|TRBJ1-3|16|TRBV5-1
CASSLTLYTTGNTIYF
>.|TRBJ2-4|15|TRBV11-1
CARSLTADQKNIQYF
>.|TRBJ1-5|15|TRBV19
CASSIVGSYNQPQHF
>.|TRBJ2-3|18|TRBV29-1
CNVEALGRMGVNTDTQYF
>many|TRBJ2-3|17|TRBV29-1
CSVPAGGLAGYTDTQYF
>.|TRBJ2-1|13|TRBV11-2
CVCSWTSGAEQFF
>once|TRBJ2-7|12|TRBV6-6
CASSSVSYKQYF
>.|TRBJ2-1|12|TRBV6-5
CVSGDRTNEQFF
>.|TRBJ2-1|14|TRBV11-2
CTSSLEVAYNERFF
>.|TRBJ1-2|12|TRBV29-1
CSVGRTGGGYTF
>.|TRBJ2-3|13|TRBV2
CASWADWADTQYF
>.|TRBJ2-7|14|TRBV29-1
CSAWTSVNSYEQYF
>.|TRBJ2-7|13|TRBV29-1
CSFSVGEAYGQYF
>.|TRBJ2-1|16|TRBV7-8
CVSSLGDRVTVYEQFF
>many|TRBJ1-4|14|TRBV29-1
CSVEGTYRNEKLFF
>.|TRBJ2-5|15|TRBV28
CASISAGSRPETQYF
>many|TRBJ1-1|14|TRBV28
CASSYVGGRGEAFF
>few|TRBJ1-4|15|TRBV18
CASSPPSGSREKLFF
>.|TRBJ1-1|15|TRBV6-5
CASIPTPISNTEAFF
>.|TRBJ2-2|15|TRBV11-2
CASSWVGSFIGEPFF
>.|TRBJ2-4|14|TRBV29-1
CSVWTGTHGNIQYF